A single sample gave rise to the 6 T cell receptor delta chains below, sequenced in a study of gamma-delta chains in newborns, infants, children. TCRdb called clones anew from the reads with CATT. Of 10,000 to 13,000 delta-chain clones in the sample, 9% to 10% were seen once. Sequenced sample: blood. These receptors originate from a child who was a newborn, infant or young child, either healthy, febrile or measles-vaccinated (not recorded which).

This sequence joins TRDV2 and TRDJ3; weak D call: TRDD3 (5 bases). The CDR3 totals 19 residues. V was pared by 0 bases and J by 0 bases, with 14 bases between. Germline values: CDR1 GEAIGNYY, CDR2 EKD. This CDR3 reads CACDTGGYQSSWDTRQMFF. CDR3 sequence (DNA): TGTGCCTGTGACACCGGGGGGTACCAAAGCTCCTGGGACACCCGACAGATGTTTTTC.

The CDR3 nucleotides read TGTGCCTGTGACACCATAACTACTGGGGGATACACCGATAAACTCATCTTT. It specifies CACDTITTGGYTDKLIF. The chain carries TRDV2 and TRDJ1, with 10 bases aligning to TRDD3. V was pared by 0 bases and J by 0 bases, with 6 bases of the junction left unmatched. Germline V gene data show CDR1 as GEAIGNYY and CDR2 as EKD. This CDR3 spans 17 amino acids.

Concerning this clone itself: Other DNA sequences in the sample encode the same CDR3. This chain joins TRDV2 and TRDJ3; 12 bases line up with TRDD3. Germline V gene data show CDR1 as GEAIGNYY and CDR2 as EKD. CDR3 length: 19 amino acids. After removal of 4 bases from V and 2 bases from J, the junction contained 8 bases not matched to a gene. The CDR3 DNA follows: TGTGCCTGTGATACCGTACTGGGGGATACCGCCTGGGACACCCGACAGATGTTTTTC. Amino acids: CACDTVLGDTAWDTRQMFF.

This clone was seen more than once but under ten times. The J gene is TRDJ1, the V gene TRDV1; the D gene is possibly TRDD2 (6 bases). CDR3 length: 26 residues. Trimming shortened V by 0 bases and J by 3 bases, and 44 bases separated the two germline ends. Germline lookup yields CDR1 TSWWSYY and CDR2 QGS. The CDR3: CALGELLDRPKTGFLLHLPGPDKLIF. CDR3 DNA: TGTGCTCTTGGGGAACTTTTGGATCGCCCTAAGACGGGCTTCCTTCTTCACCTCCCCGGCCCCGATAAACTCATCTTT.

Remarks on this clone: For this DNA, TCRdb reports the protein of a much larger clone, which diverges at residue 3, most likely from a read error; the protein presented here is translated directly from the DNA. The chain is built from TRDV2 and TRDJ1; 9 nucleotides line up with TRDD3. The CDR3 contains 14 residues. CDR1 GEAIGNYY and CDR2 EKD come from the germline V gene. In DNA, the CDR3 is TGTGCCCGTGACCCCCTGGGGGATCGGGCTAAACTCATCTTT. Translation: CARDPLGDRAKLIF.

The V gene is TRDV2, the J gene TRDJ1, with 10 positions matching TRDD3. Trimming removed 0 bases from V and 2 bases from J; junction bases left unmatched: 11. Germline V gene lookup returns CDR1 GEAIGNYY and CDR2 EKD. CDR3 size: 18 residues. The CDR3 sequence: CACDTVGTGGWRTDKLIF. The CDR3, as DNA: TGTGCCTGTGACACCGTGGGTACTGGGGGATGGAGGACCGATAAACTCATCTTT.